Listed here is a single TCR beta chain. The antigen remains unidentified. These data belong to a study of metastatic and nonmetastatic thyroid tumors. For the study at large: Samples came from malignant and benign thyroid patients, and repertoires were compared across blood and tumor or nodule tissue.

Regarding the study as a whole: Benign nodules were reported to have significantly lower TCR beta diversity than malignant thyroid tumors, in blood and tumor.

No patient received treatment before thyroid surgery. Original data processing: Building a distant-metastasis classifier for papillary thyroid cancer drew on CDR3 differences across clinicopathological groups. TCRdb re-called the PCR reads with MiXCR. TCRdb, not the authors, supplied the V and J calls. The sample carries roughly 50,000 clones, roughly a fifth recorded once. Deletions cut 6 bases from V and 0 bases from J, with 9 bases between. The germline V gene encodes CDR1 SNHLY and CDR2 FYNNEI. The CDR3 is made up of 15 amino acids. Sample: blood. This receptor was obtained from a male donor with papillary thyroid cancer or a benign thyroid nodule (not recorded which). Some clones in this sample may be carry-over from other donors' samples. This sequence joins TRBV2 and TRBJ2-6; D remains unclear. CDR3 protein: CASRPRSSGANVLTF. The CDR3 bases are TGTGCCAGCAGGCCTCGGAGCTCTGGGGCCAACGTCCTGACTTTC.